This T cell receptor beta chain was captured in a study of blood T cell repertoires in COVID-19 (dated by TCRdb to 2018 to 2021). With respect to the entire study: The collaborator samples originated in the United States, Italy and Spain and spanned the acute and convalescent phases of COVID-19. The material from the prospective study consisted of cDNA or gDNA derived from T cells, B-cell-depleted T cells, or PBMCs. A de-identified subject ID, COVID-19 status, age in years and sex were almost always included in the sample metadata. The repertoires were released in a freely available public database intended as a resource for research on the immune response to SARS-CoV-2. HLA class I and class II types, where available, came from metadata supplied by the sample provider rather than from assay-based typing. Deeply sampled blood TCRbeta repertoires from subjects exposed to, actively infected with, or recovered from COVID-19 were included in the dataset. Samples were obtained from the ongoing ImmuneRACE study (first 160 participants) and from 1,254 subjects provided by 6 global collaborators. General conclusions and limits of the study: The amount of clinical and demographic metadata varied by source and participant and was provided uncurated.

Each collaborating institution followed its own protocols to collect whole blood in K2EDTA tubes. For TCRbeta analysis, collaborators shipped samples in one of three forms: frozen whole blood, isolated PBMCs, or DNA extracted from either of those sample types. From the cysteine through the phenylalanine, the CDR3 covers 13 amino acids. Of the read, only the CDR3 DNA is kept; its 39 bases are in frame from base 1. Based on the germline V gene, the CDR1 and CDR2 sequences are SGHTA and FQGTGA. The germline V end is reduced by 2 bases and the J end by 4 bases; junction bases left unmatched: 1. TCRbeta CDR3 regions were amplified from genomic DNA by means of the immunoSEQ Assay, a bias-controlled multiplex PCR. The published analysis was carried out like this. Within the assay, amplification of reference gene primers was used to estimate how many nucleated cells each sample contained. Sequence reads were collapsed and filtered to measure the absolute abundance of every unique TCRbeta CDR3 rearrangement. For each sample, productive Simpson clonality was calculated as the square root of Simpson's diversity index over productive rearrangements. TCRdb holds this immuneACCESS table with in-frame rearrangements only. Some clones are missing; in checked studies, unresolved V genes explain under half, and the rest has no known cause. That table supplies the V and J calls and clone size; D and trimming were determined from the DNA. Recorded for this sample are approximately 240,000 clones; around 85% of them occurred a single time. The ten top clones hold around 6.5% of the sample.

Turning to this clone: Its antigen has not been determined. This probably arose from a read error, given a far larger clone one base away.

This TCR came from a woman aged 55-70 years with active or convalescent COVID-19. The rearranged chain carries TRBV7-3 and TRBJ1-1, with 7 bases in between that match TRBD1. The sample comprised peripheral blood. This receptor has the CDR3 CASSLSGGTEAFF. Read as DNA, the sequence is TGTGCCAGCAGCTTATCAGGGGGCACTGAAGCTTTCTTT.